These 15 T cell receptor beta chains came from one sample sequenced in a study of blood T cell repertoires in COVID-19. Assay used: immunoSEQ multiplex PCR; TCRdb lists only in-frame clones, some missing. This sample has over 85,000 clones, with 76% found just once. The source material was peripheral blood. The origin of the receptors is a woman of 80 years or more with acute or convalescent COVID-19.

The chain has TRBV19 and TRBJ1-5, with 7 bases aligning to TRBD1. This CDR3 is built from 14 residues. The germline V gene has CDR1 LNHDA and CDR2 SQIVND (reference sequence). Losses at the gene ends were 4 bases for V and 6 bases for J; bases not matched to a gene: 6. The CDR3 DNA reads TGTGCCAGTAGTAAAGGGACAGTTCCTCAGCCCCAGCATTTT. Translation gives CASSKGTVPQPQHF.

V is TRBV9 and J is TRBJ2-1; 7 bases map to TRBD2. The trim removed 2 bases at V and 5 bases at J, leaving 7 bases unmatched. Germline CDR1 and CDR2: SGDLS and YYNGEE. This CDR3 comprises 15 residues. CDR3 sequence reads: CASSVGGGANNEQFF. DNA of the CDR3: TGTGCCAGCAGCGTCGGCGGGGGAGCGAACAATGAGCAGTTCTTC.

A few counts support this clone. This chain joins TRBV19 and TRBJ1-5; D is undetermined. The CDR3 has 15 residues. Trimming took off 6 bases at V and 2 bases at J, with 14 bases between the two ends. The germline gives CDR1 LNHDA, CDR2 SQIVND (reference sequence). The CDR3 here is CASRPSRQRNQPQHF. CDR3 coding DNA: TGTGCCAGTAGGCCCTCCAGGCAGCGCAATCAGCCCCAGCATTTT.

This sequence joins TRBV6-1 and TRBJ1-4; the D gene is possibly TRBD1 (5 bases). CDR1 is MNHNS, CDR2 SASEGT, per germline. CDR3 length equals 15 residues. V gave up 3 bases and J gave up 5 bases, with 13 bases separating them. CDR3 sequence reads: CASSDQTVGNEKLFF. DNA for the CDR3: TGTGCCAGCAGTGACCAGACAGTCGGGAATGAAAAACTGTTTTTT.

The genes are TRBV30 and TRBJ1-1; maybe TRBD1 (5 bases). Germline CDR1 reads GTSNPN; CDR2 reads SVGIG (reference sequence). Trimming left V 2 bases short and J 1 base short, with 17 bases between. There are 16 residues in the CDR3. Here the CDR3 reads CAWSPGAGRGNTEAFF. CDR3 nucleotide sequence: TGTGCCTGGAGTCCGGGAGCAGGGAGGGGGAACACTGAAGCTTTCTTT.

V usage is TRBV6-1 and J usage is TRBJ1-4; D not certain. The CDR3 runs 13 residues. Germline lookup yields CDR1 MNHNS and CDR2 SASEGT. The V gene lost 2 bases and the J gene lost 5 bases, with 6 bases spanning the gap. CDR3 DNA: TGTGCCAGCAGTGAACTCACAAATGAAAAACTGTTTTTT. It encodes CASSELTNEKLFF.

The CDR3 DNA reads as TGTGCCAGCAGCTTGCGGGAGTCCTACAATGAGCAGTTCTTC. Its translation: CASSLRESYNEQFF. The chain recombines TRBV5-4 with TRBJ2-1; D is perhaps TRBD2 (6 bases). The V end was cut by 1 base, the J end by 1 base, with 6 bases between. This CDR3 region has 14 residues. Germline V gene lookup returns CDR1 SGHNT and CDR2 YYREEE (reference sequence).

This clone showed up just a few times. Other DNA sequences in this sample translate to the same CDR3. The chain couples TRBV5-1 to TRBJ1-1, with a possible D match to TRBD1 (5 bases). V was clipped by 4 bases and J by 4 bases, with 11 bases between them. The CDR3 totals 13 residues. CDR1 is SGHRS, CDR2 YFSETQ, per germline. The CDR3 sequence is CASSVQGGTEAFF. CDR3 nucleotide sequence: TGCGCCAGCAGCGTCCAGGGCGGCACTGAAGCTTTCTTT. Full variable domain (missing parts from reference TRBV5-1 and TRBJ1-1): KAGVTQTPRYLIKTRGQQVTLSCSPISGHRSVSWYQQTPGQGLQFLFEYFSETQRNKGNFPGRFSGRQFSNSRSEMNVSTLELGDSALYLCASSVQGGTEAFFGQGTRLTVV.

The chain combines TRBV12-3 or TRBV12-4 with TRBJ1-2; D ambiguous. The CDR3 is made up of 13 amino acids. The germline V and J ends were trimmed by 3 bases and 4 bases, with 9 bases remaining between them. The CDR3 here is CASSLGVSYGYTF. DNA for the CDR3: TGTGCCAGCAGTTTGGGCGTTAGCTATGGCTACACCTTC.

The chain combines TRBV6-2 or TRBV6-3 with TRBJ1-5; TRBD1 agrees at 9 bases. The CDR3 extends over 18 amino acids. CDR1 MNHEY and CDR2 SVGEGT come from the germline V gene. With 2 bases clipped from V and 4 bases from J, the junction kept 12 bases outside the gene matches. The CDR3 protein is CASSYGTGSGAKNQPQHF. In nucleotides, the CDR3 is TGTGCCAGCAGTTACGGGACAGGGTCAGGAGCCAAAAATCAGCCCCAGCATTTT.

This chain joins TRBV5-1 and TRBJ1-4; 9 bases agree with TRBD1. The V segment lost 2 bases and the J segment 7 bases; nucleotides outside the gene matches: 9. CDR1 and CDR2 from the germline V gene are SGHRS and YFSETQ. The CDR3 length is 16 residues. CDR3 loop: CASSLGSGTGREKLFF. In DNA, the CDR3 is TGCGCCAGCAGCTTAGGATCCGGGACAGGGCGTGAAAAACTGTTTTTT.

The chain is built from TRBV6-6 and TRBJ1-4; TRBD1 aligns across 7 bases. The length of the CDR3 is 16 residues. Germline CDR1 reads MNHNY; CDR2 reads SVGAGI (reference sequence). V lost 2 bases, J lost 8 bases, and 11 bases stayed unmatched. The CDR3 here is CASSYTQGGGGEKLFF. As DNA, the CDR3 is TGTGCCAGCAGTTACACCCAGGGGGGCGGAGGGGAAAAACTGTTTTTT.

This rearrangement joins TRBV6-2 or TRBV6-3 to TRBJ2-1, with D maybe TRBD1 (5 bases). The CDR3 contains 18 residues. Looked up from germline, CDR1 is MNHEY and CDR2 is SVGEGT. Deletions cut 2 bases from V and 3 bases from J, with 20 bases between. The CDR3 DNA sequence: TGTGCCAGCAGTTACCCTCGACAGCCCATAATCAGCTACAATGAGCAGTTCTTC. Translating gives CASSYPRQPIISYNEQFF.

V gene TRBV2 combines with J gene TRBJ1-5, with TRBD1 identical over 7 bases. Germline CDR1 and CDR2: SNHLY and FYNNEI. The CDR3 runs 15 residues. V was clipped by 6 bases and J by 1 base; unmatched bases: 6. CDR3 region: CASRRQGGSNQPQHF. The CDR3 bases are TGTGCCAGCAGGAGACAGGGAGGAAGCAATCAGCCCCAGCATTTT. Combining the CDR3 with reference TRBV2 and TRBJ1-5 gives the whole variable domain EPEVTQTPSHQVTQMGQEVILRCVPISNHLYFYWYRQILGQKVEFLVSFYNNEISEKSEIFDDQFSVERPDGSNFTLKIRSTKLEDSAMYFCASRRQGGSNQPQHFGDGTRLSIL.

In its sample, this clone was seen once. This chain links TRBV27 with TRBJ1-2; no clear D. Germline CDR1 MNHEY, CDR2 SMNVEV (reference sequence). V was pared by 5 bases and J by 3 bases, with 7 bases between. The CDR3 has 12 residues. The CDR3 protein is CASSGNHYGYTF. In DNA form, the CDR3 reads TGTGCCAGCAGTGGCAATCACTATGGCTACACCTTC.